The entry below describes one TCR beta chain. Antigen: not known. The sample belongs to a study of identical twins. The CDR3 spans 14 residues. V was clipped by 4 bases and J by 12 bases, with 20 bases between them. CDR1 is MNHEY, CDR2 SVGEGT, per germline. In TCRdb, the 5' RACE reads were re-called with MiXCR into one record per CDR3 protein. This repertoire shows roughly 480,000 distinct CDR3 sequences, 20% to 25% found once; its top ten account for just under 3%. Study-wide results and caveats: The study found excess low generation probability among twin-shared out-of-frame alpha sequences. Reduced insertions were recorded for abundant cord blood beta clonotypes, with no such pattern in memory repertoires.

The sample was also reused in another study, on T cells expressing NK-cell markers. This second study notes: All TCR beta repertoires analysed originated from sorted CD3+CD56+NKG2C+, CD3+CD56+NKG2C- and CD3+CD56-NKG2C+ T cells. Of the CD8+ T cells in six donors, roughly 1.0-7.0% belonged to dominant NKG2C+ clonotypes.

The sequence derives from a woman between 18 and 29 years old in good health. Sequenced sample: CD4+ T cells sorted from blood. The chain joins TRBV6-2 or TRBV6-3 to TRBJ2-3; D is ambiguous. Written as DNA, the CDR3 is TGTGCCAGCAGTTTGCACGAGTCGACCCCAAACCAGTATTTT. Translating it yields CASSLHESTPNQYF.